This T cell receptor beta chain originates from a study of T cell clones after liver transplantation. The table came from immunoSEQ multiplex PCR; TCRdb's copy has only in-frame clones and leaves some out. Among tens of thousands of clones, around four fifths were seen once, and the ten largest hold roughly 2.8%. Unstimulated PBMCs were sorted into CD3+CD4+ and CD3+CD8+ populations. This CDR3 spans 13 amino acids. Germline V CDR1 and CDR2: MNHEY, SMNVEV (reference sequence). With 5 bases clipped from V and 5 bases from J, the junction kept 2 bases outside the gene matches. The chain couples TRBV27 to TRBJ1-4; the match to TRBD1 covers 7 bases. The origin of this receptor is a human patient who received a liver transplant. The T cells may come from the graft donor. The input for sequencing was CD4+ T cells from blood, taken at the 22-month timepoint. CDR3 amino acids: CASSPTGNEKLFF. The CDR3 DNA is TGTGCCAGCAGTCCGACAGGGAATGAAAAACTGTTTTTT.